This is a list of T cell receptor beta chains from one sample in a study of blood T cell repertoires in COVID-19. TCRdb keeps only in-frame clones here, not all; method: immunoSEQ multiplex PCR. The sample includes about 210,000 clones, around 81% seen only once; the top ten take around 9.3%. Sequenced input: PBMCs or T cells enriched from blood (not recorded which). The source is a woman between 45 and 60 years old with acute COVID-19. Both conserved end residues are part of each CDR3. D genes are given only for firm matches. Rows may omit the clone size; those that give it use once, few, many or a size class.

>TRBV24-1|TRBJ1-2|NA|NA
CATSVGLDYGYTF
TGTGCCACCAGTGTGGGGCTCGACTATGGCTACACCTTC
>TRBV19|TRBJ2-1|TRBD1|NA
CASSIDGTGVYNEQFF
TGTGCCAGTAGTATAGACGGGACAGGAGTCTACAATGAGCAGTTCTTC
>TRBV27|TRBJ2-1|TRBD2|few
CASSFMTSGRDNEQFF
TGTGCCAGCAGTTTTATGACTAGCGGGAGGGACAATGAGCAGTTCTTC
>TRBV5-8|TRBJ1-6|NA|NA
CASGIRRGSYNSPLHF
TGTGCCAGCGGAATCCGACGGGGCTCCTATAATTCACCCCTCCACTTT
>TRBV18|TRBJ2-7|TRBD1|few
CASSLSGTEKEEQYF
TGTGCCAGCTCACTGTCCGGGACAGAGAAGGAAGAGCAGTACTTC
>TRBV3-1/TRBV3-2|TRBJ2-7|NA|NA
CASSIYGYEQYF
TGTGCCAGCAGCATTTACGGCTACGAGCAGTACTTC
>TRBV28|TRBJ1-2|TRBD1|NA
CASSPWDSRRGYTF
TGTGCCAGCAGTCCATGGGACAGCCGGCGGGGCTACACCTTC
>TRBV6-5|TRBJ1-2|NA|NA
CATWTVGNYGYTF
TGTGCCACCTGGACAGTTGGGAACTATGGCTACACCTTC
>TRBV5-1|TRBJ1-4|NA|NA
CASSGGGAGEKLFF
TGCGCCAGCAGCGGTGGGGGGGCAGGCGAAAAACTGTTTTTT
>TRBV7-8|TRBJ2-5|NA|NA
CASSLPRLREPGETQYF
TGTGCCAGCAGCTTACCTAGACTCCGGGAGCCGGGGGAGACCCAGTACTTC
>TRBV29-1|TRBJ2-5|TRBD1|NA
CSVKTGMETQYF
TGCAGCGTCAAGACAGGGATGGAGACCCAGTACTTC
>TRBV20-1|TRBJ2-1|TRBD2|NA
CSASKAAGGPYNEQFF
TGCAGTGCTAGTAAGGCTGCGGGAGGGCCCTACAATGAGCAGTTCTTC
>TRBV19|TRBJ2-5|NA|few
CASSTGAVETQYF
TGTGCCAGTAGTACGGGAGCGGTGGAGACCCAGTACTTC
>TRBV7-6|TRBJ1-3|NA|NA
CASSPMLDTIYF
TGTGCCAGCAGCCCAATGTTAGACACCATATATTTT
>TRBV5-1|TRBJ2-7|NA|few
CASSLVAGSYEQYF
TGCGCCAGCAGCTTGGTGGCAGGGTCCTACGAGCAGTACTTC
>TRBV21-1|TRBJ1-2|NA|NA
CASSKGTGGNYGYTF
TGTGCCAGCAGCAAAGGTACAGGGGGCAACTATGGCTACACCTTC
>TRBV7-2|TRBJ1-6|NA|NA
CASSLRQRSNSPLHF
TGTGCCAGCAGCTTACGACAGAGAAGTAATTCACCCCTCCACTTT
>TRBV5-5|TRBJ1-2|TRBD1|NA
CASSSRGPVGSGYTF
TGTGCCAGCAGCTCCAGGGGGCCAGTCGGATCTGGCTACACCTTC
>TRBV28|TRBJ2-3|TRBD2|NA
CASSNGLAGDDTQYF
TGTGCCAGCAGCAACGGACTAGCGGGAGATGATACGCAGTATTTT
>TRBV12-3/TRBV12-4|TRBJ1-1|NA|NA
CASSGTLNTEAFF
TGTGCCAGCAGCGGGACACTGAACACTGAAGCTTTCTTT
>TRBV20-1|TRBJ2-1|TRBD2|few
CSASRTSGPNEQFF
TGCAGTGCTAGTAGGACTAGCGGACCCAATGAGCAGTTCTTC
>TRBV6-4|TRBJ2-7|NA|NA
CASRGSSGGEVHEQYF
TGTGCCAGCAGGGGGTCATCGGGCGGGGAGGTCCACGAGCAGTACTTC
>TRBV6-5|TRBJ2-7|NA|NA
CASSSTSYEQYF
TGTGCCAGCAGCTCGACTTCCTACGAGCAGTACTTC
>TRBV10-2|TRBJ2-1|TRBD2|NA
CASSDTSAKDNEQFF
TGCGCCAGCAGTGATACTAGCGCGAAAGACAATGAGCAGTTCTTC
>TRBV5-1|TRBJ2-3|TRBD2|NA
CASYGTSGPGSTDTQYF
TGCGCCAGCTACGGGACTAGCGGGCCCGGGAGCACAGATACGCAGTATTTT
>TRBV7-9|TRBJ2-2|TRBD1|NA
CASSERQGINTGELFF
TGTGCCAGCAGCGAGAGACAGGGAATTAACACCGGGGAGCTGTTTTTT
>TRBV15|TRBJ1-1|NA|few
CATSKGGSMNTEAFF
TGTGCCACCAGCAAGGGAGGATCCATGAACACTGAAGCTTTCTTT
>TRBV11-3|TRBJ2-2|TRBD2|NA
CASSPRTSGSSGELFF
TGTGCCAGCAGCCCTAGGACTAGCGGGAGTAGCGGGGAGCTGTTTTTT
>TRBV19|TRBJ2-5|NA|NA
CASRAGPGVETQYF
TGTGCCAGCCGGGCGGGCCCGGGGGTGGAGACCCAGTACTTC
>TRBV24-1|TRBJ2-5|TRBD1|NA
CATSDLSDRGRETQYF
TGTGCCACCAGTGATTTATCGGACAGGGGGCGGGAGACCCAGTACTTC
>TRBV6-6|TRBJ2-7|NA|NA
CASSSTGKSSYEQYF
TGTGCCAGCAGCTCCACAGGGAAAAGCTCCTACGAGCAGTACTTC
>TRBV11-3|TRBJ2-2|NA|few
CASSPVVDSFAGELFF
TGTGCCAGCAGCCCGGTTGTGGACTCGTTTGCTGGGGAGCTGTTTTTT
>TRBV10-3|TRBJ2-3|NA|NA
CAISGGADTQYF
TGTGCCATCAGTGGCGGGGCAGATACGCAGTATTTT
>TRBV9|TRBJ2-5|TRBD2|once
CASSTLAGAAETQYF
TGTGCCAGCAGCACCTTAGCGGGAGCAGCAGAGACCCAGTACTTC
>TRBV27|TRBJ2-7|NA|NA
CASSRGLSSYEQYF
TGTGCCAGCAGTCGCGGGCTGAGCTCCTACGAGCAGTACTTC
>TRBV3-1/TRBV3-2|TRBJ1-2|TRBD1|NA
CASSQGQTGGGGGYTF
TGTGCCAGCAGCCAAGGGCAAACAGGGGGCGGTGGTGGCTACACCTTC
>TRBV18|TRBJ2-1|TRBD2|NA
CASSPSSGVGHEQFF
TGTGCCAGCTCACCAAGCAGCGGGGTGGGCCATGAGCAGTTCTTC
>TRBV28|TRBJ1-2|NA|NA
CASSLDRVRGNGYTF
TGTGCCAGCAGTTTAGACCGGGTCCGGGGGAATGGCTACACCTTC
>TRBV18|TRBJ1-1|NA|NA
CASSPQDMNTEAFF
TGTGCCAGCTCACCACAGGACATGAACACTGAAGCTTTCTTT
>TRBV28|TRBJ1-5|TRBD1|many
CASSRTTTGVQPQHF
TGTGCCAGCAGCCGTACAACGACAGGGGTTCAGCCCCAGCATTTT
>TRBV5-6|TRBJ1-5|NA|NA
CASSLPGQPQHF
TGTGCCAGCAGCTTGCCAGGCCAGCCCCAGCATTTT
>TRBV19|TRBJ1-1|NA|NA
CASSTGPRGTEAFF
TGTGCCAGTAGTACCGGGCCCCGGGGCACTGAAGCTTTCTTT
>TRBV5-5|TRBJ2-1|NA|once
CASSLWLYNEQFF
TGTGCCAGCAGCTTGTGGCTGTACAATGAGCAGTTCTTC
>TRBV7-9|TRBJ1-1|NA|NA
CASSLTGGRAEAFF
TGTGCCAGCAGCTTAACGGGGGGGAGGGCTGAAGCTTTCTTT
>TRBV23-1|TRBJ2-7|TRBD1|NA
CASTWRTGTYEQYF
TGCGCCAGCACCTGGCGGACAGGGACCTACGAGCAGTACTTC
>TRBV14|TRBJ2-2|TRBD1|once
CASSQGDREGIGELFF
TGTGCCAGCAGCCAAGGGGACAGGGAAGGTATCGGGGAGCTGTTTTTT
>TRBV28|TRBJ1-2|TRBD1|few
CASSPTGFDGYTF
TGTGCCAGCAGTCCGACAGGGTTTGATGGCTACACCTTC
>TRBV7-6|TRBJ1-1|NA|few
CASSLGAGNTEAFF
TGTGCCAGCAGCTTAGGGGCCGGGAACACTGAAGCTTTCTTT
>TRBV18|TRBJ2-3|TRBD1|NA
CASSPGTVSSTDTQYF
TGTGCCAGCTCACCAGGGACAGTCTCTAGCACAGATACGCAGTATTTT
>TRBV7-8|TRBJ1-2|NA|NA
CASSQTEYGYTF
TGTGCCAGCAGCCAAACAGAATATGGCTACACCTTC
>TRBV28|TRBJ1-1|NA|NA
CASTTSVEAFF
TGTGCCAGCACCACGAGCGTTGAAGCTTTCTTT
>TRBV10-3|TRBJ1-1|NA|once
CAISEREIGGKAFF
TGTGCCATCAGTGAGAGGGAGATAGGTGGAAAAGCTTTCTTT
>TRBV9|TRBJ1-1|NA|NA
CASSPYIIGGDTEAFF
TGTGCCAGCAGCCCATATATCATAGGAGGGGACACTGAAGCTTTCTTT
>TRBV6-2/TRBV6-3|TRBJ2-3|NA|NA
CASSYGLASDTQYF
TGTGCCAGCAGTTATGGGCTAGCATCAGATACGCAGTATTTT
>TRBV24-1|TRBJ2-5|TRBD1|NA
CATSGAETGTAQETQYF
TGTGCCACCAGTGGGGCCGAAACAGGGACAGCCCAAGAGACCCAGTACTTC
>TRBV7-2|TRBJ2-7|NA|NA
CASSLAFATPWEQYF
TGTGCCAGCAGCTTAGCGTTCGCTACTCCTTGGGAGCAGTACTTC
>TRBV28|TRBJ2-2|TRBD2|NA
CASSDPSGSYRELFF
TGTGCCAGCAGCGATCCTAGCGGGAGTTACCGGGAGCTGTTTTTT
>TRBV7-2|TRBJ2-1|TRBD1|NA
CASSTTGTEVYEQFF
TGTGCCAGCAGTACAACCGGGACAGAGGTCTATGAGCAGTTCTTC